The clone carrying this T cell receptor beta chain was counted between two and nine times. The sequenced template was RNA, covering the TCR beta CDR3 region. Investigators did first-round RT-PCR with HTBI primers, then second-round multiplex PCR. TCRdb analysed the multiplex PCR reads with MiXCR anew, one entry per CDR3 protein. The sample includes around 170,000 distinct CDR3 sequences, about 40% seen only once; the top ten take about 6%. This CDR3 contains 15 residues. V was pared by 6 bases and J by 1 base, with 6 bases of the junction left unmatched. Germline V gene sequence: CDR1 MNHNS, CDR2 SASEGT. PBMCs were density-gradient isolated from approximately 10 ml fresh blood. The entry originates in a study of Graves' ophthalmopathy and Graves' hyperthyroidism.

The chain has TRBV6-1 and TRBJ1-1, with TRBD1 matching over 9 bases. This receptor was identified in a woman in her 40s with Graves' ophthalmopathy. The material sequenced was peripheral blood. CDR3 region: CASRAGTGRNTEAFF. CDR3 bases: TGTGCCAGCAGAGCCGGGACAGGGAGGAACACTGAAGCTTTCTTT.